This TCR beta chain is from a study of blood T cell repertoires in COVID-19. In the study overall: Nucleic acid was either cDNA or gDNA, and it came from T cells, B-cell-depleted T cells, or PBMCs.

Looked up from germline, CDR1 is MNHEY and CDR2 is SMNVEV (reference sequence). The ends lost 6 bases at V and 1 base at J; junction bases unmatched: 3. The CDR3 totals 15 residues. Libraries were prepared by immunoSEQ multiplex PCR; TCRdb keeps only in-frame clonotypes and omits some of them. The sample records around 90,000 clones, roughly 88% being singletons. The genes are TRBV27 and TRBJ2-3; TRBD2 aligns across 11 bases. Sequences were obtained from peripheral blood. The sequence was obtained from a man aged 50-59 years with COVID-19, enrolled during active disease. The CDR3 bases are TGTGCCAGCAGCCTAGCGGGGGGACGCACAGATACGCAGTATTTT. It specifies CASSLAGGRTDTQYF.